This T cell receptor beta chain was found in a study of vaccination and CD4 T cells after COVID-19. Study-wide context: Stimuli were overlapping spike peptide pools of SARS-CoV-2 and three common cold coronaviruses (HCoV-NL63, HCoV-OC43, HCoV-229E). For control cultures, the treatment was a CEFX pool, an HIV-1 Nef pool, or no peptide.

Documented treatment: roughly ten-day PBMC culture with coronavirus spike peptide pools or control peptides (ViraFEST assay). Per germline, CDR1 MDHEN and CDR2 SYDVKM. The V end was cut by 6 bases, the J end by 5 bases, with 14 bases between. The CDR3 runs 14 residues. On this clonotype: The antigen is unknown.

Broader study findings: Convalescent patients had a median roughly 86% of reactive clones appearing only post-vaccination.

The Oncomine TCR Beta short-read assay sequenced DNA from cultured CD4+ T cells. TCRdb fed the PCR reads into MiXCR, producing one record per CDR3 protein. The sample includes 11,000 to 15,000 distinct CDR3 sequences, less than 50% of them seen just once. This sequence joins TRBV28 and TRBJ1-5; no reliable D call. The sample was CD4+ T cells from blood, cultured in vitro. This clonotype originated in a human donor who had recovered from COVID-19. CDR3 residues: CASSGFTTDQPQHF. Written as DNA, the CDR3 is TGTGCCAGCAGCGGTTTTACGACGGATCAGCCCCAGCATTTT.